A selection of T cell receptor beta chains follows, all from one sample in a study of blood T cell repertoires in COVID-19. Sequenced by immunoSEQ multiplex PCR; TCRdb stores in-frame clones only, minus some. Of a few hundred thousand clones listed, over 75% were seen once; the top ten hold more than 9%. The sample comprised PBMCs or T cells enriched from blood (not recorded which). The receptors derive from a young woman who had recovered from COVID-19. The CDR3 runs from the conserved cysteine through the conserved F or W. The D gene is left open where the match is weak. Clone sizes are given selectively: once, few, many, or a class where the clone is expanded.

d_call: TRBD2; v_call: TRBV6-5; clone_size: NA; j_call: TRBJ2-3; cdr3_nt: TGTGCCACCCGCGAGCGGGGGGGCATACATACGCAGTATTTT; cdr3_aa: CATRERGGIHTQYF
d_call: NA; v_call: TRBV29-1; clone_size: NA; j_call: TRBJ1-1; cdr3_nt: TGCAGCGTTGCTGTCGCGGGCGGAACTGAAGCTTTCTTT; cdr3_aa: CSVAVAGGTEAFF
d_call: TRBD2; v_call: TRBV5-1; clone_size: NA; j_call: TRBJ2-1; cdr3_nt: TGCGCCAGCAGGCCAAGGGTAATATTCCTCAGCGGGAGGGCCGTAGATGAGCAGTTCTTC; cdr3_aa: CASRPRVIFLSGRAVDEQFF
d_call: NA; v_call: TRBV27; clone_size: NA; j_call: TRBJ1-1; cdr3_nt: TGTGCCAGCAGTTTATCGTCGAGCAACACTGAAGCTTTCTTT; cdr3_aa: CASSLSSSNTEAFF
d_call: TRBD2; v_call: TRBV11-2; clone_size: many; j_call: TRBJ2-7; cdr3_nt: TGTGCCAGCAGCTTTCTAGCGGGAGGGCCTGGCGAGCAGTACTTC; cdr3_aa: CASSFLAGGPGEQYF
d_call: NA; v_call: TRBV12-3/TRBV12-4; clone_size: NA; j_call: TRBJ2-2; cdr3_nt: TGTGCCAGCACTCCCCGACAGTCCGGGGAGCTGTTTTTT; cdr3_aa: CASTPRQSGELFF
d_call: NA; v_call: TRBV1; clone_size: NA; j_call: TRBJ1-2; cdr3_nt: TGCACCAGCAGGGTGCGGGACAGGGGCTATGGCTACACCTTC; cdr3_aa: CTSRVRDRGYGYTF
d_call: NA; v_call: TRBV7-8; clone_size: NA; j_call: TRBJ2-3; cdr3_nt: TGTGCCAGCAGCTTAAAGAGGGGCACAGATACGCAGTATTTT; cdr3_aa: CASSLKRGTDTQYF
d_call: NA; v_call: TRBV18; clone_size: NA; j_call: TRBJ1-5; cdr3_nt: TGTGCCAGCTCACCAGGCCGACAGTCTCAGCCCCAGCATTTT; cdr3_aa: CASSPGRQSQPQHF
d_call: NA; v_call: TRBV24-1; clone_size: NA; j_call: TRBJ2-3; cdr3_nt: TGTGCCACCAGTGATTTGGGTACTAGGGATACGCAGTATTTT; cdr3_aa: CATSDLGTRDTQYF
d_call: NA; v_call: TRBV12-3/TRBV12-4; clone_size: NA; j_call: TRBJ1-3; cdr3_nt: TGTGCCAGCAGCGGGGGCTCTGGAAACACCATATATTTT; cdr3_aa: CASSGGSGNTIYF
d_call: NA; v_call: TRBV15; clone_size: once; j_call: TRBJ1-1; cdr3_nt: TGTGCCACCAGCAGAGATAGGGGGGGCACTGAAGCTTTCTTT; cdr3_aa: CATSRDRGGTEAFF
d_call: NA; v_call: TRBV27; clone_size: NA; j_call: TRBJ2-7; cdr3_nt: TGTGCCAGCAGGACCTTGGGGAGGCGCGAGCAGTACTTC; cdr3_aa: CASRTLGRREQYF
d_call: NA; v_call: TRBV28; clone_size: NA; j_call: TRBJ2-1; cdr3_nt: TGTGCCAGCAGTTTCCGGAATGAGCAGTTCTTC; cdr3_aa: CASSFRNEQFF
d_call: NA; v_call: TRBV4-1; clone_size: NA; j_call: TRBJ1-3; cdr3_nt: TGCGCCAGCAGCCAAGACCCAGGGAAGGGTCCTGGAAACACCATATATTTT; cdr3_aa: CASSQDPGKGPGNTIYF
d_call: TRBD1; v_call: TRBV5-4; clone_size: NA; j_call: TRBJ2-1; cdr3_nt: TGTGCCAGCAGCTCGAAGACGACAGGGGATGAGCAGTTCTTC; cdr3_aa: CASSSKTTGDEQFF
d_call: NA; v_call: TRBV4-2; clone_size: NA; j_call: TRBJ1-2; cdr3_nt: TGTGCCAGCAGCCAAGTCCCGTATGGCTACACCTTC; cdr3_aa: CASSQVPYGYTF
d_call: TRBD1; v_call: TRBV29-1; clone_size: NA; j_call: TRBJ2-7; cdr3_nt: TGCAGCGGCCTGGGACAGGGGAATGAGCAGTACTTC; cdr3_aa: CSGLGQGNEQYF
d_call: NA; v_call: TRBV7-8; clone_size: NA; j_call: TRBJ1-2; cdr3_nt: TGTGCCAGCAGCTTAGGCTATGATAACTATGGCTACACCTTC; cdr3_aa: CASSLGYDNYGYTF
d_call: TRBD1; v_call: TRBV27; clone_size: NA; j_call: TRBJ2-7; cdr3_nt: TGTGCCAGCAGCTCCGGCGGGACAGGGGGCAGCGAGCAGTACTTC; cdr3_aa: CASSSGGTGGSEQYF
d_call: NA; v_call: TRBV19; clone_size: once; j_call: TRBJ2-1; cdr3_nt: TGTGCCAGTAGTATGGGGGCCTGGGACAATGAGCAGTTCTTC; cdr3_aa: CASSMGAWDNEQFF
d_call: NA; v_call: TRBV5-1; clone_size: few; j_call: TRBJ2-1; cdr3_nt: TGCGCCAGCAGCCCGGCATCAGGGACAGGGATAGGACTAGCGGTAATATCGGATAGCTATGAGCAGTTCTTC; cdr3_aa: CASSPASGTGIGLAVISDSYEQFF
d_call: TRBD1; v_call: TRBV30; clone_size: NA; j_call: TRBJ1-6; cdr3_nt: TGTGCCTGGGGGACAGGCGAGAATTCACCCCTCCACTTT; cdr3_aa: CAWGTGENSPLHF
d_call: NA; v_call: TRBV25-1; clone_size: NA; j_call: TRBJ1-5; cdr3_nt: TGTGCCAGCAGTGCTGCGGGCCAATGGGCTTATAGCAATCAGCCCCAGCATTTT; cdr3_aa: CASSAAGQWAYSNQPQHF
d_call: TRBD2; v_call: TRBV2; clone_size: NA; j_call: TRBJ2-5; cdr3_nt: TGTGCCAGCAGTGCGACGACTAGCGGCTTAGGGACCCAGTACTTC; cdr3_aa: CASSATTSGLGTQYF
d_call: TRBD1; v_call: TRBV7-8; clone_size: NA; j_call: TRBJ1-1; cdr3_nt: TGTGCCAGCAGCTCGGACAGGGGCAACACTGAAGCTTTCTTT; cdr3_aa: CASSSDRGNTEAFF
d_call: NA; v_call: TRBV29-1; clone_size: NA; j_call: TRBJ2-3; cdr3_nt: TGCAGCGCAGACAGGGGAGGGACAGATACGCAGTATTTT; cdr3_aa: CSADRGGTDTQYF
d_call: NA; v_call: TRBV30; clone_size: NA; j_call: TRBJ1-6; cdr3_nt: TGTGCCTGGAGTGTCGAGTATTCACCCCTCCACTTT; cdr3_aa: CAWSVEYSPLHF
d_call: NA; v_call: TRBV9; clone_size: once; j_call: TRBJ1-2; cdr3_nt: TGTGCCAGCAGCAAAGGCTCCTATAAAGGGGAGGACTATGGCTACACCTTC; cdr3_aa: CASSKGSYKGEDYGYTF
d_call: TRBD2; v_call: TRBV7-7; clone_size: NA; j_call: TRBJ2-5; cdr3_nt: TGTGCCAGCAGCCCTTGGGGGGGAGGACAAGAGACCCAGTACTTC; cdr3_aa: CASSPWGGGQETQYF
d_call: TRBD2; v_call: TRBV9; clone_size: NA; j_call: TRBJ2-1; cdr3_nt: TGTGCCAGCAGCGTAGAACTAGCGGGAAATGAGCAGTTCTTC; cdr3_aa: CASSVELAGNEQFF
d_call: NA; v_call: TRBV5-4; clone_size: NA; j_call: TRBJ2-6; cdr3_nt: TGTGCCAGCAGCTTGGTTACGGTCTCTGGGGCCAACGTCCTGACTTTC; cdr3_aa: CASSLVTVSGANVLTF
d_call: NA; v_call: TRBV19; clone_size: NA; j_call: TRBJ2-2; cdr3_nt: TGTGCCAGTAGTATTCGCACCGGGGAGCTGTTTTTT; cdr3_aa: CASSIRTGELFF